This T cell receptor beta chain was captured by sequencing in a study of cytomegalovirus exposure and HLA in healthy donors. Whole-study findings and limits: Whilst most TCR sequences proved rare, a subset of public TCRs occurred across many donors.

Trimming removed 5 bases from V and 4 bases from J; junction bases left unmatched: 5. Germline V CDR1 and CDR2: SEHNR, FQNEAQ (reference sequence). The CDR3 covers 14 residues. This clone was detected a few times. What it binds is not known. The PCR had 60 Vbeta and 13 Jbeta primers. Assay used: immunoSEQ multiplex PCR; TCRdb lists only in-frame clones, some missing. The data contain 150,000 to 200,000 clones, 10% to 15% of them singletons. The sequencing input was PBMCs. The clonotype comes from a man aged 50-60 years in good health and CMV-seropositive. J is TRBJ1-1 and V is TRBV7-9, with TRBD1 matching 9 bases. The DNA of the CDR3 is TGTGCCAGCAGCCGACAGGGGGGTCCCACTGAAGCTTTCTTT. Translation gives CASSRQGGPTEAFF.